The clone carrying this T cell receptor beta chain has a handful of counts. The sample is drawn from a study of blood T cell repertoires in COVID-19. The germline V gene encodes CDR1 KGHSH and CDR2 LQKENI. The CDR3 contains 14 residues. V lost 0 bases and J lost 11, with 16 bases in between. Assay used: immunoSEQ multiplex PCR; TCRdb lists only in-frame clones, some missing. This table holds under 85,000 clones, around 83% found once. The receptor comes from a man aged 80 or over with active or convalescent COVID-19. The chain couples TRBV18 to TRBJ1-1; a weak D match, TRBD1 (5 bases). Specimen: peripheral blood. The CDR3 bases are TGTGCCAGCTCACCACCTAGCTCCGGGACTAGCGCTTTCTTT. This encodes CASSPPSSGTSAFF. Full variable domain (rest looked up from reference TRBV18 and TRBJ1-1): NAGVMQNPRHLVRRRGQEARLRCSPMKGHSHVYWYRQLPEEGLKFMVYLQKENIIDESGMPKERFSAEFPKEGPSILRIQQVVRGDSAAYFCASSPPSSGTSAFFGQGTRLTVV.